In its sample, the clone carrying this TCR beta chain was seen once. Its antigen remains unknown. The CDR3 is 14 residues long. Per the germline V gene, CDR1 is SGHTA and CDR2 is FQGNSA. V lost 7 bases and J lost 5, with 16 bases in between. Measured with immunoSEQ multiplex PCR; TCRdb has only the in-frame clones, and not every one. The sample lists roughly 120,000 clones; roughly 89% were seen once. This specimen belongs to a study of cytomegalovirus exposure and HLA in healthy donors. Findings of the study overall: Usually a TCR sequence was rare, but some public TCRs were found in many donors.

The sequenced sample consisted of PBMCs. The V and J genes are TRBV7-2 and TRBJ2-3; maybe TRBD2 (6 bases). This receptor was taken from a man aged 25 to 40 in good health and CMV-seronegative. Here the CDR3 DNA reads TGTGCCAGCAAGGGGAGGAGGGGAGGAGATACGCAGTATTTT. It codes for CASKGRRGGDTQYF.